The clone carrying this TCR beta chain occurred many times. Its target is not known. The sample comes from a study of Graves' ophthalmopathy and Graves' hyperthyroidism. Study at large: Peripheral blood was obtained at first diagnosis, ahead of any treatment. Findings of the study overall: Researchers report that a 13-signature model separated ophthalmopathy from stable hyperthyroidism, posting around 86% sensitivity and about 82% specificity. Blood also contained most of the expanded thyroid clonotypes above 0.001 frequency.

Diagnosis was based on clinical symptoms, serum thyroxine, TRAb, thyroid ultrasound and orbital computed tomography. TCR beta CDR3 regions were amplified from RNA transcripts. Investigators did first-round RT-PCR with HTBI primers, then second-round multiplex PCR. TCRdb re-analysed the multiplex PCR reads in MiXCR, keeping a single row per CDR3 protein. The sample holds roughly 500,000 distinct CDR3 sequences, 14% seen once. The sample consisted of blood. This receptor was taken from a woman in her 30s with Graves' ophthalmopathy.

CDR3 in DNA: TGTGCCAGCAGTTTCGGGGGTTCACTCCACGAGCAGTACTTC. As protein: CASSFGGSLHEQYF. J is TRBJ2-7 and V is TRBV27; D is perhaps TRBD2 (6 bases). Germline values: CDR1 MNHEY, CDR2 SMNVEV (reference sequence). Between the trimmed V and J ends, which lost 3 bases and 5 bases, there was a span of 14 bases. There are 14 residues in the CDR3.